This T cell receptor beta chain derives from a study of T cell repertoires in cytomegalovirus infection. TCRdb re-called the reads with MiXCR, one entry per CDR3 protein. The sample contains 160,000 or so distinct CDR3 sequences, less than 25% of which appear only once. Study results and limitations: Public TCR beta family frequency separated CMV-and-HLA carriers, including in an independent cohort.

This clonotype has at least ten counts. The antigen remains unidentified. This CDR3 spans 15 amino acids. Per germline, CDR1 SGHVS and CDR2 FQNEAQ. V lost 5 bases to trimming and J lost 1 base, with 14 bases between them. The sequenced sample consisted of PBMCs. J is TRBJ1-2 and V is TRBV7-8, with D uncertain. This clonotype was sampled from a human donor in good health (CMV status not recorded). Some clones in this sample may be carry-over from other donors' samples. The CDR3 nucleotides are TGTGCCAGCAGCCCTCCAAGGGCCGTTAACTATGGCTACACCTTC. This codes for CASSPPRAVNYGYTF.